Described below is a single T cell receptor (beta chain) sequence and its context. This clonotype was seen only a few times. Its target antigen remains unknown. Base-call qualities are not available, and no considerably larger clone is one nucleotide away. The library was generated by PCR. Instrument on record: Illumina HiSeq 2500. To normalize quantification of the TCRbeta repertoire, the TCR libraries were built with molecular barcoding that relied on unique molecular identifiers. TCRdb cleaned the public reads at Q25 with fastp, built clones with MiXCR and kept in-frame beta chains. Rows are combined by CDR3 protein, so each entry shows the most common genes and DNA. Recorded for this sample are about 400,000 distinct CDR3 sequences; 15% to 20% of them occurred a single time. Jointly, the top ten make up less than 30% of the sample. The CDR1 and CDR2 encoded by the germline V gene are SGHRS and YFSETQ. V is clipped by 6 bases and J by 8 bases, and the sequence between their germline boundaries is 14 bases long. From cysteine to phenylalanine, the CDR3 is 12 amino acids long. The only DNA kept is the CDR3, 36 bases in frame from the first base.

What the treatment or condition label conveys for this sample: allogeneic hematopoietic cell transplantation with graft depleted of TCRalphabeta T cells and CD19 B cells. Transplant recipients were children who received TCRalphabeta/CD19-depleted allogeneic hematopoietic cell grafts. These data are taken from a study of T-cell reconstitution after alpha-beta-depleted transplantation in children (dated by TCRdb to 2016 to 2018). With respect to the entire study: Using TCR repertoire profiling, the study followed T-cell immune reconstitution in a quantitative way in children after TCRalphabeta/CD19-depleted allogeneic hematopoietic cell transplantation.

Overall study outcomes, separate from this receptor: Over subsequent months, a decline in hyperexpanded clone frequencies was noted, and after one year, T-cell counts and TCRbeta diversity were mostly ascribed to newly produced T cells. The high TCRbeta diversity at day 60 in some patients was ascribed to recipient T cells and intrathymic progenitors that had survived conditioning. Apparently early alphabetaT-cell count recovery about two months after transplant reportedly relied on only several hundred rapidly expanded clones derived from non-depleted graft cells.

Here the chain combines TRBV5-1 and TRBJ1-2; possibly the D gene is TRBD1, per 5 matching bases. The receptor was isolated from a boy younger than two who had a stem cell transplant for Wiskott-Aldrich syndrome, so the T cells may come from the graft donor. This specimen was PBMCs, mostly from graft donor cells, taken 360 days after TCRalphabeta/CD19-depleted stem cell transplant. The encoded CDR3 is CASKGQGGGYTF. The nucleotide sequence is given as TGCGCCAGCAAGGGGCAGGGTGGCGGCTACACCTTC. With the rest looked up from the reference TRBV5-1 and TRBJ1-2 genes rather than sequenced, the full variable domain is KAGVTQTPRYLIKTRGQQVTLSCSPISGHRSVSWYQQTPGQGLQFLFEYFSETQRNKGNFPGRFSGRQFSNSRSEMNVSTLELGDSALYLCASKGQGGGYTFGSGTRLTVV.